This note documents a single T cell receptor beta chain sequence. The table came from immunoSEQ multiplex PCR; TCRdb's copy has only in-frame clones and leaves some out. This table has 95,000 to 150,000 clones, 88% appearing once. Trimming cost V 4 bases and J 10 bases; bases outside gene matches: 9. Germline assignment: CDR1 MRHNA and CDR2 SNTAGT. The CDR3 runs 15 residues. This entry is derived from a study of control samples from healthy donors and cancer patients. The sequencing input was blood. The sequence derives from a man aged 35-49 years in good health. The V call is TRBV6-4, the J call TRBJ2-1; 11 positions agree with TRBD1. The CDR3: CASSADRGPAKEQFF. The CDR3 coding sequence is TGTGCCAGCAGTGCGGACAGGGGGCCGGCTAAGGAGCAGTTCTTC.